Included here is one T cell receptor (beta chain) sequence, with context. As yet, its antigen is unknown. V was trimmed by 0 bases and J by 2 bases, leaving 8 bases between them. This CDR3 contains 14 residues. The germline V gene encodes CDR1 ENHRY and CDR2 SYGVKD. This sample was taken from a study of chemoradiotherapy in HPV16-positive cancers. Sequenced by immunoSEQ multiplex PCR; TCRdb stores in-frame clones only, minus some. In the table there are 8,300 or so clones, approximately 70% of which are singletons. Findings of the study overall: During treatment, candidate HPV-specific clones and E7-related motifs expanded in tumor. Functional assays defining HPV-specific T cells used only two HPV16-positive patients. In HPV16-positive patients, HPV-responsive T-cell expansion tracked better recurrence-free survival.

The clonotype comes from a human donor with HPV-associated anogenital cancer. Source: tumor tissue, taken from a patient who underwent chemoradiotherapy. V is TRBV10-3 and J is TRBJ2-7; D unclear. The CDR3 is CAISESGTPYEQYF. CDR3 coding DNA: TGTGCCATCAGTGAGTCGGGAACACCCTACGAGCAGTACTTC.